Below, 13 T cell receptor beta chains from the same sample are listed, as sequenced in a study of blood T cell repertoires in COVID-19. Profiling relied on immunoSEQ multiplex PCR, and the TCRdb table lists in-frame clones only, not all of them. The table shows about 260,000 clones, with around 90% occurring only once. Sequences were obtained from peripheral blood. The receptors come from a woman between 70 and 85 years old with COVID-19, enrolled during active disease.

V usage is TRBV5-1 and J usage is TRBJ2-7; 7 bases are a match to TRBD2. The CDR3 runs 14 residues. Trimming at V came to 0 bases and at J to 4 bases, leaving 4 bases not matched to a gene. Germline CDR1 is SGHRS and CDR2 is YFSETQ. The DNA for the CDR3 is TGCGCCAGCAGCTTGGGACTAGCTACTTACGAGCAGTACTTC. This codes for CASSLGLATYEQYF.

The chain has TRBV6-5 and TRBJ1-5, with 10 bases that match TRBD1. Germline loops: CDR1 MNHEY, CDR2 SVGAGI. The CDR3 covers 15 residues. V was pared by 10 bases and J by 2 bases, with 8 bases of the junction left unmatched. CDR3 DNA sequence: TGTGCCACGACCGGGACAGGGGACCGCAATCAGCCCCAGCATTTT. Protein: CATTGTGDRNQPQHF.

The V call is TRBV5-1, the J call TRBJ2-7; TRBD2 agrees at 10 bases. The V gene's germline CDR1 is SGHRS and CDR2 YFSETQ. The V gene end was trimmed by 2 bases and the J gene end by 0 bases; junction bases not matched to a gene: 11. The CDR3 runs 18 residues. The CDR3 sequence is CASSLWTSGSTTSYEQYF. DNA for the CDR3: TGCGCCAGCAGCTTATGGACTAGCGGATCAACGACCTCCTACGAGCAGTACTTC.

The rearrangement uses TRBV7-9 and TRBJ1-1; 9 nucleotides match TRBD1. Looked up from germline, CDR1 is SEHNR and CDR2 is FQNEAQ (reference sequence). Trimming cost V 3 bases and J 9 bases; bases outside gene matches: 8. The CDR3 covers 14 residues. The DNA for the CDR3 is TGTGCCAGCAGCTTTTCGACAGGGGGAGGGCAAGCTTTCTTT. It translates to CASSFSTGGGQAFF. Looking up the rest from reference TRBV7-9 and TRBJ1-1 gives the full variable domain: DTGVSQNPRHKITKRGQNVTFRCDPISEHNRLYWYRQTLGQGPEFLTYFQNEAQLEKSRLLSDRFSAERPKGSFSTLEIQRTEQGDSAMYLCASSFSTGGGQAFFGQGTRLTVV.

The rearrangement links TRBV6-5 to TRBJ1-3; unclear D gene. Trimming pared 8 bases from V and 4 bases from J, leaving 12 bases between. Germline assignment: CDR1 MNHEY and CDR2 SVGAGI. CDR3 length equals 13 residues. The CDR3 coding sequence is TGTGCCAGCCACTCGGGTGCCGGAAACACCATATATTTT. Translation: CASHSGAGNTIYF.

This chain joins TRBV30 and TRBJ2-1; D possibly corresponds to TRBD2 (6 bases). The CDR3 contains 15 residues. Trimming took off 2 bases at V and 0 bases at J, with 11 bases between the two ends. CDR1 and CDR2 from the germline V gene are GTSNPN and SVGIG (reference sequence). The CDR3, as DNA: TGTGCCTGGAGTTTAGCGGAAGTCTCCTACAATGAGCAGTTCTTC. It specifies CAWSLAEVSYNEQFF.

The chain joins TRBV11-3 to TRBJ1-6; 7 bases are a match to TRBD1. The CDR3 has 15 amino acids. Germline V gene sequence: CDR1 SGHNT, CDR2 YENEEA. After removal of 5 bases from V and 7 bases from J, the junction contained 8 bases not matched to a gene. CDR3 residues: CASSRRGTANSPLHF. DNA for the CDR3: TGTGCCAGCAGCCGCAGGGGGACAGCCAATTCACCCCTCCACTTT.

The chain is built from TRBV4-1 and TRBJ1-1; D remains ambiguous. V was cut by 1 base and J by 1 base, with 10 bases left in between. Germline assignment: CDR1 MGHRA and CDR2 YSYEKL. The CDR3 covers 15 residues. The CDR3 loop is CASSQGPHSNTEAFF. CDR3 coding DNA: TGCGCCAGCAGCCAAGGCCCACATTCGAACACTGAAGCTTTCTTT.

The J gene is TRBJ2-7, the V gene TRBV11-2; maybe TRBD2 (6 bases). Germline V lookup: CDR1 SGHAT, CDR2 FQNNGV. V was pared by 4 bases and J by 3 bases, with 13 bases between. The CDR3 sequence is 14 residues long. The CDR3, as DNA: TGTGCCAGCAGCTCTAGGCGCGGGAACTACGAGCAGTACTTC. Translating it yields CASSSRRGNYEQYF.

CDR3 coding DNA: TGTGCCAGTAGCACGGGGGGGGGCTTAAAGGATGGCTACACCTTC. It is translated as CASSTGGGLKDGYTF. This sequence joins TRBV19 and TRBJ1-2; weak D call: TRBD1 (6 bases). Trimming pared 6 bases from V and 6 bases from J, leaving 20 bases between. Germline assignment: CDR1 LNHDA and CDR2 SQIVND (reference sequence). The CDR3 contains 15 residues.

The chain couples TRBV12-3 or TRBV12-4 to TRBJ2-2, with 7 positions matching TRBD2. CDR3 size: 13 residues. J was trimmed by 7 bases and V by 4 bases; bases with no gene match: 3. CDR3 sequence: CASSSTSYGELFF. CDR3 coding DNA: TGTGCCAGCAGTTCGACTAGCTACGGGGAGCTGTTTTTT.

The V and J genes are TRBV3-1 (or the pseudogene TRBV3-2) and TRBJ1-1, with 12 nucleotides matching TRBD1. Trimming cost V 4 bases and J 1 base; bases outside gene matches: 1. The CDR3 extends over 15 amino acids. Germline CDR1 and CDR2: LGHDT and YNNKEL (reference sequence). CDR3 region: CASSPGQGANTEAFF. The CDR3 DNA is TGTGCCAGCAGCCCGGGACAGGGGGCGAACACTGAAGCTTTCTTT.

This clone was seen more than once but under ten times. V gene TRBV29-1 combines with J gene TRBJ2-3; TRBD2 matches 10 bases. CDR1 is SQVTM, CDR2 ANQGSEA, per germline. Losses at the gene ends were 6 bases for V and 2 bases for J; bases not matched to a gene: 8. This CDR3 has 15 amino acids. CDR3 in amino acids: CSVPTLAGVTDTQYF. In DNA form, the CDR3 reads TGCAGCGTCCCTACGCTAGCGGGAGTCACAGATACGCAGTATTTT.